These T cell receptor beta chains were read from a single sample in a study of regulatory T cells in long-lasting Graves disease. TCRdb used MiXCR to reprocess the multiplex PCR reads, holding one entry per CDR3 protein. The sample consists of roughly 450,000 distinct CDR3 sequences, about 22% of them appearing once. The sample consisted of peripheral blood mononuclear cells (PBMCs), taken when the disease was refractory, from a patient treated with antithyroid drugs. These receptors were collected from a female donor with Graves disease. Both conserved end residues are part of each CDR3. D genes are given only for firm matches. Only some rows state a clone size, as once, few, many or a class for expanded clones.

CDR3nt: TGTGCCAGCAGCCTGGGGACAGTCAAGCAGCCCCAGCATTTT
CDR3aa: CASSLGTVKQPQHF
d_gene: TRBD1
j_gene: TRBJ1-5
abundance: few
v_gene: TRBV7-9

CDR3nt: TGTGCCAGCAGTCCCAACCGGGGACCCGGGGAGCAGTACTTC
CDR3aa: CASSPNRGPGEQYF
d_gene: -
j_gene: TRBJ2-7
abundance: many
v_gene: TRBV28

CDR3nt: TGTGCCAGCAGCCTGGGGCCACGGGGCAATCAGCCCCAGCATTTT
CDR3aa: CASSLGPRGNQPQHF
d_gene: -
j_gene: TRBJ1-5
abundance: many
v_gene: TRBV12-3/TRBV12-4

CDR3nt: TGTGCCAGCAGTGAATTGGCCCTAGGGGCACAAGAGACCCAGTACTTC
CDR3aa: CASSELALGAQETQYF
d_gene: -
j_gene: TRBJ2-5
abundance: many
v_gene: TRBV2

CDR3nt: TGTGCCAGCAGTTTCTCTTGGGGGTTTGGGGCTTCTGGAAACACCATATATTTT
CDR3aa: CASSFSWGFGASGNTIYF
d_gene: -
j_gene: TRBJ1-3
abundance: few
v_gene: TRBV12-3/TRBV12-4

CDR3nt: TGTGCCAGCAGTTTGGGGCTTTTGGGCACTGAAGCTTTCTTT
CDR3aa: CASSLGLLGTEAFF
d_gene: -
j_gene: TRBJ1-1
abundance: many
v_gene: TRBV28

CDR3nt: TGCAGTGCTAGAGATATCATGATTTTTGGAACCATATATTTT
CDR3aa: CSARDIMIFGTIYF
d_gene: -
j_gene: TRBJ1-3
abundance: -
v_gene: TRBV20-1

CDR3nt: TGTGCCACCAGCCCGAAGGACTGGCCGAACACCGGGGAGCTGTTTTTT
CDR3aa: CATSPKDWPNTGELFF
d_gene: -
j_gene: TRBJ2-2
abundance: -
v_gene: TRBV27

CDR3nt: TGTGCCAGCAGCTTAGAGGACTTGGGGGAGACCCAGTACTTC
CDR3aa: CASSLEDLGETQYF
d_gene: -
j_gene: TRBJ2-5
abundance: many
v_gene: TRBV13

CDR3nt: TGCAGCGTACCTGGGACAGGGGCGGCTGAAGCTTTCTTT
CDR3aa: CSVPGTGAAEAFF
d_gene: TRBD1
j_gene: TRBJ1-1
abundance: many
v_gene: TRBV29-1

CDR3nt: TGTGCCAGCAGTTTGTCGGACCCTAACACTGAAGCTTTCTTT
CDR3aa: CASSLSDPNTEAFF
d_gene: -
j_gene: TRBJ1-1
abundance: -
v_gene: TRBV27

CDR3nt: TGTGCCAGGGACAGGGATAACACTGAAGCTTTCTTT
CDR3aa: CARDRDNTEAFF
d_gene: TRBD1
j_gene: TRBJ1-1
abundance: few
v_gene: TRBV30

CDR3nt: TGCGCCAGCAGCTTGTTTCAGGGGCCCCCCGATGAAGCTTTCTTT
CDR3aa: CASSLFQGPPDEAFF
d_gene: -
j_gene: TRBJ1-1
abundance: -
v_gene: TRBV5-1

CDR3nt: TGTGCCAGTCTGGGATCTGGGGGGAGCTCCTACAATGAGCAGTTCTTC
CDR3aa: CASLGSGGSSYNEQFF
d_gene: -
j_gene: TRBJ2-1
abundance: -
v_gene: TRBV19

CDR3nt: TGTGCCTGGAGTGTGGAGGCGGACTATGGCTACACCTTC
CDR3aa: CAWSVEADYGYTF
d_gene: -
j_gene: TRBJ1-2
abundance: many
v_gene: TRBV30

CDR3nt: TGCAGTGCTACAGGGATAGATACGCAGTATTTT
CDR3aa: CSATGIDTQYF
d_gene: -
j_gene: TRBJ2-3
abundance: -
v_gene: TRBV20-1